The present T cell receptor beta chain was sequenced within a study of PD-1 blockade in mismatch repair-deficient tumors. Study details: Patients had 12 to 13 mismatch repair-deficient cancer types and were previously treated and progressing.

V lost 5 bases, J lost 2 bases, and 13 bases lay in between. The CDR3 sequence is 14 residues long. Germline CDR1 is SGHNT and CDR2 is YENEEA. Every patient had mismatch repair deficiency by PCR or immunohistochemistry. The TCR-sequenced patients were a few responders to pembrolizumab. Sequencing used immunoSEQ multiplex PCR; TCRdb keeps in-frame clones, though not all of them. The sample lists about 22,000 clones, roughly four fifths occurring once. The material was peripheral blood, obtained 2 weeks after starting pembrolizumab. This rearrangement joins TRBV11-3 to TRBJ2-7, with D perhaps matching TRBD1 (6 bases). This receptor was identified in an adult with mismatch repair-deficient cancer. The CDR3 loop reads CASSRTDRPYEQYF. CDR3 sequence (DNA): TGTGCCAGCAGCCGTACCGACAGGCCCTACGAGCAGTACTTC. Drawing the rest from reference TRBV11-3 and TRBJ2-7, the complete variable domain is EAGVVQSPRYKIIEKKQPVAFWCNPISGHNTLYWYLQNLGQGPELLIRYENEEAVDDSQLPKDRFSAERLKGVDSTLKIQPAELGDSAVYLCASSRTDRPYEQYFGPGTRLTVT.